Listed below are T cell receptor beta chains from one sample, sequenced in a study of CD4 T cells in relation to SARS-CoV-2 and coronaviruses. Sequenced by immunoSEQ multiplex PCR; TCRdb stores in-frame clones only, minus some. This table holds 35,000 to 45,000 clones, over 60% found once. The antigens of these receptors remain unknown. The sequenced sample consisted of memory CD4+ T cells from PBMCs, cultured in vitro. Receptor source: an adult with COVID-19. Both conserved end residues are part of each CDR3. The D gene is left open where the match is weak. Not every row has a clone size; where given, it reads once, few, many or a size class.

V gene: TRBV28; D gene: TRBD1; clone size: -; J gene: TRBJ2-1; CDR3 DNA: TGTGCCAGCAGTTTATCGGGACAGGGAACCGACAATGAGCAGTTCTTC; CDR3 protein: CASSLSGQGTDNEQFF
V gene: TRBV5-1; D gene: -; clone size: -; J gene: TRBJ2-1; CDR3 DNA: TGCGCCAGCAGCTCCAGACAGTCCAGCTCCTACAATGAGCAGTTCTTC; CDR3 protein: CASSSRQSSSYNEQFF
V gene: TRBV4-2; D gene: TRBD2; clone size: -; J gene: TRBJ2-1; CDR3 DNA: TGTGCCAGCAGCCAAAAACTGGGCGGGAGCCGCTACAATGAGCAGTTCTTC; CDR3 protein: CASSQKLGGSRYNEQFF
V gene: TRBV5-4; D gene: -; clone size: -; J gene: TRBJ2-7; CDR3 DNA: TGTGCCAGCAGCTTTGGCCCCACACAGGGCACTTACGAGCAGTACTTC; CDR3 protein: CASSFGPTQGTYEQYF
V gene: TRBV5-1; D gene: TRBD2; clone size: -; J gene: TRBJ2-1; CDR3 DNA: TGCGCCAGCAGCTTTACCCCGGTGATAGCGGGACTCAATGAGCAGTTCTTC; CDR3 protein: CASSFTPVIAGLNEQFF
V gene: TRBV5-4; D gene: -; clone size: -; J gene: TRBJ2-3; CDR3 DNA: TGTGCCAGCAGCTTGGCCGGCGGAAGTCTGGTTACGCAGTATTTT; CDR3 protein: CASSLAGGSLVTQYF
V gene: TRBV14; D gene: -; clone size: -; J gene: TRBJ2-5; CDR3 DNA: TGTGCCAGCAGCCAAGAGTCGAGGCTAGCCCAAGAGACCCAGTACTTC; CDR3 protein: CASSQESRLAQETQYF
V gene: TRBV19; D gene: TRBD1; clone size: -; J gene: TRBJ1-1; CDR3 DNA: TGTGCCAGCTCGGGACAGGGAGGCACTGAAGCTTTCTTT; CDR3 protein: CASSGQGGTEAFF
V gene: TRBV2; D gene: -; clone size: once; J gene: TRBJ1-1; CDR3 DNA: TGTGCCAGCAGGCGTCGGGGCAGTATAACTGAAGCTTTCTTT; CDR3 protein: CASRRRGSITEAFF
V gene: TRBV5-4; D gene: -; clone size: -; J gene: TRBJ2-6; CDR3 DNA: TGTGCCAGCAGCGGACAAAAGACAGGAGACGGGGCCAACGTCCTGACTTTC; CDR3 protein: CASSGQKTGDGANVLTF
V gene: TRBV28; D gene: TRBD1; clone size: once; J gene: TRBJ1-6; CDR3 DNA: TGTGCCAGCAACCCCGGCGGGACAGGGGTCTCACCCCTCCACTTT; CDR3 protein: CASNPGGTGVSPLHF
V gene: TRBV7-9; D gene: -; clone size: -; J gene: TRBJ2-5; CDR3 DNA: TGTGCCAGCAGGCGTCCGGGACTCCTTCAAGAGACCCAGTACTTC; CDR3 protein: CASRRPGLLQETQYF
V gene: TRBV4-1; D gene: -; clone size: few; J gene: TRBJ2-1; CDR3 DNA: TGCGCCAGCAGGACATTGGCGGGTCCAACCGGGAATGAGCAGTTCTTC; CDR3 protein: CASRTLAGPTGNEQFF
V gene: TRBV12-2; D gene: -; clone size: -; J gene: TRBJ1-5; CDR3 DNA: TGTGCAAGTCGCTTACCAGACAGCGGGAATTTGGGCAATCAGCCCCAGCATTTT; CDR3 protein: CASRLPDSGNLGNQPQHF
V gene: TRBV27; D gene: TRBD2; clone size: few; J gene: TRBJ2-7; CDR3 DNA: TGTGCCAGCAGCAAGAACTCTCCGGGACTAGCGGGCTTAACCTACGAGCAGTACTTC; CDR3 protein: CASSKNSPGLAGLTYEQYF
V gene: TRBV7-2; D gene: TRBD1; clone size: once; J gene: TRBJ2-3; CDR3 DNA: TGTGCCAGCAGCTTCGACAGGGGTAGCACAGATACGCAGTATTTT; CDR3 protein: CASSFDRGSTDTQYF
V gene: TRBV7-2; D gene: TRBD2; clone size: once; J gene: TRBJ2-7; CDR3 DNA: TGTGCCAGCAGATCTAGCGGGGGCTACGAGCAGTACTTC; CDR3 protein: CASRSSGGYEQYF
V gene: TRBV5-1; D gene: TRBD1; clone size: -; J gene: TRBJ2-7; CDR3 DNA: TGCGCCAGCAGCTCTAACTCACTCCGGGACAGTGCCTACGAGCAGTACTTC; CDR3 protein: CASSSNSLRDSAYEQYF
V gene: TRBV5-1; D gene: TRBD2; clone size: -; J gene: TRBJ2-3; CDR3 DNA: TGCGCCAGCAGCCCAACTAGCGGCACAGATACGCAGTATTTT; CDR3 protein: CASSPTSGTDTQYF
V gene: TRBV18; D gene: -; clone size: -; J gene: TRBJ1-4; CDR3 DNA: TGTGCCAGCTCACCAAAGAGCACAGGGAGGTTTGGTGAAAAACTGTTTTTT; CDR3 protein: CASSPKSTGRFGEKLFF
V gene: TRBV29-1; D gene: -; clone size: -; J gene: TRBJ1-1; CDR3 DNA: TGCAGCGTTGGGAGGACCGGGGTGGGGTCAGCTTTCTTT; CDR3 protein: CSVGRTGVGSAFF
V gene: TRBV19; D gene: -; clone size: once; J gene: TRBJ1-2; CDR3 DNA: TGTGCCAGTAGTATCATGGGGAACTCTGGCTACACCTTC; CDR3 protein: CASSIMGNSGYTF
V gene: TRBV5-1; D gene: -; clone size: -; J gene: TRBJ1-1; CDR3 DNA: TGCGCCAGCAGCTTCGGCAGGGACACTGAAGCTTTCTTT; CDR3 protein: CASSFGRDTEAFF
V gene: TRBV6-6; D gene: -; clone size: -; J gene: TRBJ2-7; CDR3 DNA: TGTGCCAGCAGGGACGGCCCAGACGAGCAGTACTTC; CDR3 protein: CASRDGPDEQYF
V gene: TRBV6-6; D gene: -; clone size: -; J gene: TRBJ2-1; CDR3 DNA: TGTGCCAGCAGTACCGCTTCGGAATACAATGAGCAGTTCTTC; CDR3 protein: CASSTASEYNEQFF
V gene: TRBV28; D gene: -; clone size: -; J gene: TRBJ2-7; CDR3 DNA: TGTGCCAGCAGTTTAATCGGAGCCTACGAGCAGTACTTC; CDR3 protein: CASSLIGAYEQYF
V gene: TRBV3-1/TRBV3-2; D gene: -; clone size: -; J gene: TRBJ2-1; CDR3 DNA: TGTGCCAGCAGCCAACATGGGGCCGGTGAGCAGTTCTTC; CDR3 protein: CASSQHGAGEQFF
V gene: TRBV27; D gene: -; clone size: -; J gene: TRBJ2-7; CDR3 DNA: TGTGCCAGCTTCACTCAAAGCGGACGCACCTACGAGCAGTACTTC; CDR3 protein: CASFTQSGRTYEQYF
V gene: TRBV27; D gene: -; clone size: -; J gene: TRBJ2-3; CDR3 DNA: TGTGCCAGCAGACCAACCAAAAACAACAGGGACACAGATACGCAGTATTTT; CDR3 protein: CASRPTKNNRDTDTQYF
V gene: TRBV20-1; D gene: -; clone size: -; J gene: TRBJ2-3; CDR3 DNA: TGCAGTGCGGAAACATCAGATACGCAGTATTTT; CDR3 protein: CSAETSDTQYF
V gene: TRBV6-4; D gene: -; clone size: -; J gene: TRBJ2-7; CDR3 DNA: TGTGCCAGCAACCCTGCGTTGGGGTCTTCCTACGAGCAGTACTTC; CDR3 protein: CASNPALGSSYEQYF
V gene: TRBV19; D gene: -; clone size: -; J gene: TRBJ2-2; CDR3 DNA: TGTGCCAGTAGTTCTCCAGGCCTTTCCCTTACCGGGGAGCTGTTTTTT; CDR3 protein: CASSSPGLSLTGELFF
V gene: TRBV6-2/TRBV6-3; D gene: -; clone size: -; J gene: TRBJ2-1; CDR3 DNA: TGTGCCAGCAGCTGGAGAGGCAATGAGCAGTTCTTC; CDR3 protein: CASSWRGNEQFF
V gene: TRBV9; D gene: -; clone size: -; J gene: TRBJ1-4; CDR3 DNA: TGTGCCAGCAGCCCTGGGGGCGGTGAAAAACTGTTTTTT; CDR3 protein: CASSPGGGEKLFF
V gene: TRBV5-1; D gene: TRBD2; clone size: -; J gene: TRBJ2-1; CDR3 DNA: TGCGCCAGCAGCCCAGCCGGGACTAGATACAATGAGCAGTTCTTC; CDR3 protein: CASSPAGTRYNEQFF
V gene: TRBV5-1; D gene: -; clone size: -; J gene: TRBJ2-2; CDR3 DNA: TGCGCCAGCAGCTTGGAAGGGGGCACCGGGGAGCTGTTTTTT; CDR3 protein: CASSLEGGTGELFF
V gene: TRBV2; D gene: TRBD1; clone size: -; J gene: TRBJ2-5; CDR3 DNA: TGTGCCAGCAGTCCGGGACAGGGACAAGAGACCCAGTACTTC; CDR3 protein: CASSPGQGQETQYF
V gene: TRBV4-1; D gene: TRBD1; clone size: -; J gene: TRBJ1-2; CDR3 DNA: TGCGCCAGCAGCCAAGATTCCTCAGGGGGCTTTGGCTACACCTTC; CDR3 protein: CASSQDSSGGFGYTF
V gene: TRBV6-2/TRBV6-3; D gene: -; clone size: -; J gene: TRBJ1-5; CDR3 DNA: TGTGCCAGCAGTTACAAAAATAGCAATCAGCCCCAGCATTTT; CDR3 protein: CASSYKNSNQPQHF
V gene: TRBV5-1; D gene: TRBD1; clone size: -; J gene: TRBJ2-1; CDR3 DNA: TGCGCCAGCAGCCGAGACAGGGTCTATGAGCAGTTCTTC; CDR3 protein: CASSRDRVYEQFF
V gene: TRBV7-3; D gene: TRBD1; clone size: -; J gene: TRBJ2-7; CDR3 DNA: TGTGCCAGCAGCACAGGGGCCGGGCCCGCCGAGCAGTACTTC; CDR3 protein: CASSTGAGPAEQYF
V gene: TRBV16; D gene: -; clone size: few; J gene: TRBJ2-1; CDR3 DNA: TGTGCCAGCAGTCAAACGTCCCAGGATACTGAGCAGTTCTTC; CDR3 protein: CASSQTSQDTEQFF
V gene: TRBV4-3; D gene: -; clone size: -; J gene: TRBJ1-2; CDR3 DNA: TGCGCCAGCAGCCAAGACCTCCGGGGCCACACCTTC; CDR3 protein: CASSQDLRGHTF
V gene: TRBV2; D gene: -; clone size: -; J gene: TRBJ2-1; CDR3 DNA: TGTGCCAGCAACGAGGCCCCAGGAAATGAGCAGTTCTTC; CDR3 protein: CASNEAPGNEQFF
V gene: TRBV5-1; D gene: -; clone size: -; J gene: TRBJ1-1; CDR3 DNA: TGCGCCAGCAGCTTGGCTATGGGACAGAACACTGAAGCTTTCTTT; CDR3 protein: CASSLAMGQNTEAFF
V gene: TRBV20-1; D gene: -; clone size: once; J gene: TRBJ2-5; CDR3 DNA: TGCAGTGCTAGTCTCTCGGTTGGGATACAAGAGACCCAGTACTTC; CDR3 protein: CSASLSVGIQETQYF
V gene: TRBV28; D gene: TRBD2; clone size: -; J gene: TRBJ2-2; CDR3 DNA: TGTGCCAGCAGTTCAATGCGACTAGCGGGAGGGCTCGCAGGGGAGCTGTTTTTT; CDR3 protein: CASSSMRLAGGLAGELFF
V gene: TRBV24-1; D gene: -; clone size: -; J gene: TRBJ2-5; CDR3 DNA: TGTGCCACCAGTGATTTAAGTCGTGGGGAGACCCAGTACTTC; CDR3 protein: CATSDLSRGETQYF
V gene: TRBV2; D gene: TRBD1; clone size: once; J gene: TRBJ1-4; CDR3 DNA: TGTGCCAGCAGCAAACAGGGGGCGGCAATTGAAAAACTGTTTTTT; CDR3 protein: CASSKQGAAIEKLFF